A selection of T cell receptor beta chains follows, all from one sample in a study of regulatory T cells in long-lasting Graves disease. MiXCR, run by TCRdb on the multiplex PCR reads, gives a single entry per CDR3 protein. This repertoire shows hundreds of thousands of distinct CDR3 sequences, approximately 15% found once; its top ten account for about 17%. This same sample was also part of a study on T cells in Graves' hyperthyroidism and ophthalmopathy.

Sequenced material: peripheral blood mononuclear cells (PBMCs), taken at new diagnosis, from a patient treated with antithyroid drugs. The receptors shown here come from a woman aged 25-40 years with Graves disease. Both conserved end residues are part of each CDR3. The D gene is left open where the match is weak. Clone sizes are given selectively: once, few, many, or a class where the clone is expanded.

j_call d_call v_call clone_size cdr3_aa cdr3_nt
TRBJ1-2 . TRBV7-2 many CASSPVHSGNYGYTF TGTGCCAGCAGCCCCGTGCATTCGGGGAACTATGGCTACACCTTC
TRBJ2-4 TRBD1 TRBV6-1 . CASSEGGQVSIQYF TGTGCCAGCAGTGAAGGGGGACAGGTTTCCATTCAGTACTTC
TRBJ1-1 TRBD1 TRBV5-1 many CASSDGDRGNTEAFF TGCGCCAGCAGCGACGGAGACAGGGGTAACACTGAAGCTTTCTTT
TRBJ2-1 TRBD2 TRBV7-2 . CASSRQGAGKIRPEQFF TGTGCCAGCAGCCGGCAGGGAGCGGGAAAAATACGCCCTGAGCAGTTCTTC
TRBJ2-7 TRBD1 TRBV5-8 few CASSLVGDRPSYEQYF TGTGCCAGCAGCTTGGTAGGGGACAGACCTTCCTACGAGCAGTACTTC
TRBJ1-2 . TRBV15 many CATSRDQGGNYGYTF TGTGCCACCAGCAGAGATCAAGGAGGGAACTATGGCTACACCTTC
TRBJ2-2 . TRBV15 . CATSRDRGGELFF TGTGCCACCAGCAGAGATAGAGGCGGGGAGCTGTTTTTT
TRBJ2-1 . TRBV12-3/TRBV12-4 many CASSAGGGGAGRSSYNEQFF TGTGCCAGCAGTGCGGGTGGAGGGGGGGCGGGAAGAAGCTCCTACAATGAGCAGTTCTTC
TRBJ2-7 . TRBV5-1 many CASSFSGAKNEQYF TGCGCCAGCAGCTTCTCAGGGGCGAAGAACGAGCAGTACTTC
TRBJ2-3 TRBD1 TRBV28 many CASSTRDRGPTDTQYF TGTGCCAGCAGTACCCGGGACAGGGGGCCCACAGATACGCAGTATTTT
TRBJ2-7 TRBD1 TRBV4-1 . CASSSSGTGVTEQYF TGCGCCAGCAGCTCATCCGGGACAGGGGTGACCGAGCAGTACTTC
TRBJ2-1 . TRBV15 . CATSRGSESYNEQFF TGTGCCACCAGCAGAGGTTCGGAGTCCTACAATGAGCAGTTCTTC
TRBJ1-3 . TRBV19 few CARGHDSGNTIYF TGTGCCAGAGGCCACGACTCTGGAAACACCATATATTTT
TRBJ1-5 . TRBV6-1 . CASKAGEYSSQPQHF TGTGCCAGCAAAGCAGGCGAGTATAGCAGTCAGCCCCAGCATTTT
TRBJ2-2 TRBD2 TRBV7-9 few CASGRETNTGELFF TGTGCCAGCGGGCGGGAGACGAACACCGGGGAGCTGTTTTTT
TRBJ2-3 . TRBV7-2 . CASSPLSSDTQYF TGTGCCAGCAGCCCCCTTAGTTCAGATACGCAGTATTTT